This T cell receptor (beta chain) was found in a study of blood T cell repertoires in COVID-19. Study details: Researchers got acute and convalescent COVID-19 samples from the United States, Italy and Spain. T cells, B-cell-depleted T cells, or PBMCs supplied cDNA or gDNA.

This study enrolled people aged roughly 18 to 90 from about two dozen US geographic areas. Here immunoSEQ multiplex PCR was the method, and the copy in TCRdb shows in-frame clones only, minus some. The profile covers some 260,000 clones, with roughly 91% appearing a single time and about 9.3% taken by the ten largest. This CDR3 contains 17 residues. Germline values: CDR1 LNHDA, CDR2 SQIVND (reference sequence). With 6 bases clipped from V and 0 bases from J, the junction kept 9 bases outside the gene matches. The V call is TRBV19, the J call TRBJ2-3; 10 bases map to TRBD2. Sequences were obtained from PBMCs or T cells enriched from blood (not recorded which). This clonotype was sampled from a man aged 35-49 years who had recovered from COVID-19. CDR3 region: CASRALLAGASTDTQYF. CDR3 in DNA: TGTGCCAGTAGGGCCCTCCTAGCGGGAGCTAGCACAGATACGCAGTATTTT.